The following is a T cell receptor (beta chain) sequence with its context. This clone was recorded once. The specificity of this receptor is unknown. It has no much larger one-base neighbor in the sample; base qualities were not kept. From a lookup of the germline V gene (reference sequence), CDR1 and CDR2 are LNHDA and SQIVND. Spanning cysteine to phenylalanine, the CDR3 consists of 15 amino acids. Kept here is only the CDR3 DNA, which spans 45 bases and is read in frame from base 1. The germline V end is reduced by 3 bases and the J end by 0 bases; junction bases left unmatched: 4. TCRbeta CDR3 regions were amplified from genomic DNA by means of the immunoSEQ Assay, a bias-controlled multiplex PCR. The paper's data handling went like this. The number of nucleated cells in each sample was estimated from the amplification of reference gene primers within the assay. Sequence reads were collapsed and filtered to measure the absolute abundance of every unique TCRbeta CDR3 rearrangement. For each sample, productive Simpson clonality was calculated as the square root of Simpson's diversity index across productive rearrangements. The source is immuneACCESS, and TCRdb retained only in-frame sequences with V and J called. Part of the clones is not carried over; for the studies checked, unresolved V genes explain less than half of this, and the remainder is unexplained. The V and J calls and the clone size are those of that table, but D and trimming were determined from the DNA. For this sample the table gives a few hundred thousand clones, of which 89% were detected only once. The ten biggest clones cover 1.9% of the sample.

These data are taken from a study of blood T cell repertoires in COVID-19 (TCRdb year 2020). As for the study more broadly: Collaborator samples came from the United States, Italy and Spain and covered acute and convalescent phases of COVID-19. The prospective study material was composed of cDNA or gDNA derived from T cells, B-cell-depleted T cells, or PBMCs. Where HLA class I and class II types were available, the types were taken from metadata supplied by the sample provider, not from assay-based typing. The sample metadata nearly always contained a de-identified subject ID, COVID-19 status, age in years and sex. The dataset comprised deeply sampled blood TCRbeta repertoires from subjects exposed to, actively infected with, or recovered from COVID-19. The samples were drawn from the first 160 participants of the ongoing ImmuneRACE study and from 1,254 subjects provided by 6 global collaborators. The repertoires were released in a freely available public database intended as a resource for research on the immune response to SARS-CoV-2. Study-wide conclusions, independent of this receptor: The quantity of clinical and demographic metadata differed by source and by participant and was supplied without curation.

Participants in the prospective study were aged about 18 to 95 years, lived in about two dozen United States geographic areas, and enrolled through a virtual design. In the prospective study, cohorts were assigned on the basis of participant-reported clinical history obtained from a screening survey and a study questionnaire. Recovered participants in ImmuneRACE Cohort 3 were defined by two consecutive negative NP/OP PCR tests, clearance by a healthcare professional, or resolution of symptoms. Each participant in the prospective study had whole blood, serum and a nasopharyngeal or oropharyngeal swab collected by mobile phlebotomists. Additional blood draws and questionnaires over an approximately 2-month period could optionally be provided by prospective study participants. Prospective study blood samples were shipped either frozen or at room temperature before DNA extraction.

The source is a woman aged 55-75 years who had recovered from COVID-19. The V and J genes are TRBV19 and TRBJ2-7; 8 central nucleotides agree with TRBD2. Sequenced sample: PBMCs or T cells enriched from blood (not recorded which). The CDR3 reads CASSMASGGSYEQYF. The DNA sequence reads TGTGCCAGTAGTATGGCCAGCGGGGGCTCCTACGAGCAGTACTTC.